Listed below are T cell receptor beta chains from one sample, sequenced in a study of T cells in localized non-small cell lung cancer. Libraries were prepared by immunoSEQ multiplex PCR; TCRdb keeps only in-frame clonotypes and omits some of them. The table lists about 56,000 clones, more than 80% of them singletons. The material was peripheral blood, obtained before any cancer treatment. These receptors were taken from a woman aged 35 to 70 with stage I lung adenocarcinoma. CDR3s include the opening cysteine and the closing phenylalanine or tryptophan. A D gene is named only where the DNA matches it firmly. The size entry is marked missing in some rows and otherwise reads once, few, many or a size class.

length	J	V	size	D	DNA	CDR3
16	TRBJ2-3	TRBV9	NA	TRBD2	TGTGCCAGCAGCGTAGCAGCGGGGGAACGCACAGATACGCAGTATTTT	CASSVAAGERTDTQYF
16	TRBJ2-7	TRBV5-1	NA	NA	TGCGCCAGCAGCCTAGAGGGGCAGGGCCTAACCTACGAGCAGTACTTC	CASSLEGQGLTYEQYF
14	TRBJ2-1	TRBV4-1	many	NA	TGCGCCAGCCGAGAGGAAGGCTCCTACAATGAGCAGTTCTTC	CASREEGSYNEQFF
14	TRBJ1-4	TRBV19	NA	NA	TGTGCCACCCGCCCACAGGCAACTGATGAAAAACTGTTTTTT	CATRPQATDEKLFF
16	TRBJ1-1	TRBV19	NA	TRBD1	TGTGCCAGTAGTATAATACAGGGGCTGGGGAACACTGAAGCTTTCTTT	CASSIIQGLGNTEAFF
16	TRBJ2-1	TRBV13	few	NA	TGTGCCAGCAGTGACACCGAGGGTCCCCGTACCAATGAGCAGTTCTTC	CASSDTEGPRTNEQFF
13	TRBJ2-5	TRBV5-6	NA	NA	TGTGCCAGCAGCTTGGGACTACGAGAGACCCAGTACTTC	CASSLGLRETQYF
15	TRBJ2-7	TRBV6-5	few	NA	TGTGCCAGCAGTTACTCCAGCGATTGGCCTTACGAGCAGTACTTC	CASSYSSDWPYEQYF
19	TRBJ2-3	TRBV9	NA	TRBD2	TGTGCCAGCAGCGTAGATCCTAGCGGGGGGGCTTGGACGACAGATACGCAGTATTTT	CASSVDPSGGAWTTDTQYF
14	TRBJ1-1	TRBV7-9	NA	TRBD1	TGTGCCGTCCAAATCAAGGGGGCTAACACTGAAGCTTTCTTT	CAVQIKGANTEAFF
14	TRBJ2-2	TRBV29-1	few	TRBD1	TGCAGCGGAGGCCAGACAGGGACGGGCGGGGAGCTGTTTTTT	CSGGQTGTGGELFF
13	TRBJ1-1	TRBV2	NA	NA	TGTGCCAGCAGCCCTGATGGCGTCAATGAAGCTTTCTTT	CASSPDGVNEAFF
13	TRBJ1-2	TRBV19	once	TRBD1	TGTGCCAGCCGGACAGGGGGCAAAGTAGGCTACACCTTC	CASRTGGKVGYTF
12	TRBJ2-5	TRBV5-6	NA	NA	TGTGCCAGCAGCTACCGCGAGGGGACCCAGTACTTC	CASSYREGTQYF
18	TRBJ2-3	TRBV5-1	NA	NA	TGCGCCAGCAGCTTGGAGGGCGCAGGATCGGTTCGCACAGATACGCAGTATTTT	CASSLEGAGSVRTDTQYF
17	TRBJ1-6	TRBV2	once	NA	TGTGCCAGCAGTGAAGTACGGGGAAGAACCTATAATTCACCCCTCCACTTT	CASSEVRGRTYNSPLHF
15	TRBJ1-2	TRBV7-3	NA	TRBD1	TGTGCCAGCAGCCCTGCCGGGACAGGGGAAGGTGGCTACACCTTC	CASSPAGTGEGGYTF
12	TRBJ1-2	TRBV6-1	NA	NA	TGTGCCAGCAGTGAGGACAGCTATGGCTACACCTTC	CASSEDSYGYTF
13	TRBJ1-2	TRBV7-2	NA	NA	TGTGCCAGCAGCTTCCAGACAGTCTATGGCTACACCTTC	CASSFQTVYGYTF
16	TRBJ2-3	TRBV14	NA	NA	TGTGCCAGCAGCCAAGAGGCAGGGGCTACGGCAGATACGCAGTATTTT	CASSQEAGATADTQYF
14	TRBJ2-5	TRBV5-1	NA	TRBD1	TGCGCCAGCAGCTTTCAGGACAGGAAAGAGACCCAGTACTTC	CASSFQDRKETQYF
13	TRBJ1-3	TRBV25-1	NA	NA	TGTGCCAGCAGCCGGAGCTCTGGAAACACCATATATTTT	CASSRSSGNTIYF
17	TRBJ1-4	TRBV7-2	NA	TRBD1	TGTGCCAGCAGCTATACCGGGACAGGGGCTTTTAATGAAAAACTGTTTTTT	CASSYTGTGAFNEKLFF
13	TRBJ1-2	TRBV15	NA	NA	TGTGCCACCAGCAGAGAGGCAGTCTATGGCTACACCTTC	CATSREAVYGYTF
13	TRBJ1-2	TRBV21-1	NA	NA	TGTGCCAGCAGTCAGAGACAGGGCCATGGCTACACCTTC	CASSQRQGHGYTF
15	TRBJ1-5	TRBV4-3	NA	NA	TGCGCCAGCAGCCAAGATTGGTTGGTCAATCAGCCCCAGCATTTT	CASSQDWLVNQPQHF
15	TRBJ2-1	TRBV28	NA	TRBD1	TGTGCCAGCAGTAGACAGGGGGCGCGGGGGAATGAGCAGTTCTTC	CASSRQGARGNEQFF
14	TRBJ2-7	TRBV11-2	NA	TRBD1	TGTGCCAGCAGCTTCCGACAGGGGCCCTACGAGCAGTACTTC	CASSFRQGPYEQYF
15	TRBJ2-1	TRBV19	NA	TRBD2	TGTGCCAGTAGTATTGGCGGGGGGGACTACAATGAGCAGTTCTTC	CASSIGGGDYNEQFF
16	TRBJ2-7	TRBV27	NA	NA	TGTGCCAGCAGGCCTCGCCGGGACCGAACCCTTGACGAGCAGTACTTC	CASRPRRDRTLDEQYF
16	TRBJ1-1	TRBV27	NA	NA	TGTGCCAGCAGTTTGGCACGGCACTCATTGAACACTGAAGCTTTCTTT	CASSLARHSLNTEAFF
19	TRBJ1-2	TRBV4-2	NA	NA	TGTGCCAGCAGCCAAGATATTGGGCTAATCGGGACGCAAGGGAATGGCTACACCTTC	CASSQDIGLIGTQGNGYTF
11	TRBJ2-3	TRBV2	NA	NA	TGTGCCAGCGGGTTGAAAGATACGCAGTATTTT	CASGLKDTQYF
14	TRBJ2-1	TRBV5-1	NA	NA	TGCGCCAGCAGCTTCGATTTCAGGGGCAATGAGCAGTTCTTC	CASSFDFRGNEQFF
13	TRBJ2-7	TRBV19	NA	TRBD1	TGTGTCAGTAGTTTGGGACAGTCCTACGAGCAGTACTTC	CVSSLGQSYEQYF
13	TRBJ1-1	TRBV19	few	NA	TGTGCCAGTAGTGAAGTACTGAACACTGAAGCTTTCTTT	CASSEVLNTEAFF
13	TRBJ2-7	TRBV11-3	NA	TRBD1	TGTGCCAGCAGCGAGGGACAGCCATGGGAGCAGTACTTC	CASSEGQPWEQYF
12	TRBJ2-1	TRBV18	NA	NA	TGTGCCAGCTCACCCCGGGACAATGAGCAGTTCTTC	CASSPRDNEQFF
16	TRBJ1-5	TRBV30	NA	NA	TGTGCCTGGAGTCGGGGGCTTCCCCCTTATAATCAGCCCCAGCATTTT	CAWSRGLPPYNQPQHF
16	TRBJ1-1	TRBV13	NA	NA	TGTGCCAGCAGCTTGAAGGGGACGACTCGGGGCACTGAAGCTTTCTTT	CASSLKGTTRGTEAFF
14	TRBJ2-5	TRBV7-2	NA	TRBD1	TGTGCCAGCAGCGGGACAGGGTCTTGGGAGACCCAGTACTTC	CASSGTGSWETQYF
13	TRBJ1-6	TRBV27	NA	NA	TGTGCCAGCAGAAGCTCCTATAATTCACCCCTCCACTTT	CASRSSYNSPLHF
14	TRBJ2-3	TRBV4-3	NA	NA	TGCGCCAGCAGCCAAGAAGCGGGCCCGGATACGCAGTATTTT	CASSQEAGPDTQYF
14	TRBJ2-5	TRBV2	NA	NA	TGTGCCAGCAGTACCCCGACGGACCAAGAGACCCAGTACTTC	CASSTPTDQETQYF
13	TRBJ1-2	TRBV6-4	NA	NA	TGTGCCAGCAGTGACCGATCTAACTATGGCTACACCTTC	CASSDRSNYGYTF
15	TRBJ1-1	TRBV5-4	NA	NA	TGTGCCAGCAGCTTGGTAGCAGGGAAAGTCACTGAAGCTTTCTTT	CASSLVAGKVTEAFF
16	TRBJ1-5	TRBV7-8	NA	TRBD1	TGTGCCAGCAGCTCCCAGGGGGGGGCCTTGAATCAGCCCCAGCATTTT	CASSSQGGALNQPQHF
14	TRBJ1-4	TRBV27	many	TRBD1	TGTGCCAGCAGTCCCGGGACAGGGGGGCAAAAACTGTTTTTT	CASSPGTGGQKLFF
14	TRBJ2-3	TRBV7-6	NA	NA	TGTGCCAGCAGCCGTCAACAGGGATCAGATACGCAGTATTTT	CASSRQQGSDTQYF